This T cell receptor beta chain came from a study of response to subunit inactivated influenza vaccine. TCRdb reprocessed the RT-PCR reads with MiXCR, giving one entry per CDR3 protein. The data contain around 470,000 distinct CDR3 sequences, 6.5% to 8% of them singletons. With regard to this clonotype: What it binds is unknown.

This CDR3 spans 14 amino acids. V lost 3 bases and J 5 bases, leaving 11 bases between the germline ends. Whole-study findings and limits: Each seasonal influenza vaccination recruits few new T cells, the authors suggested.

The J gene is TRBJ2-1, the V gene TRBV12-3 or TRBV12-4; tentatively, D is TRBD2 (5 bases). The receptor comes from a man aged 50-75 years who received an inactivated influenza vaccine. Source: PBMCs from blood, taken roughly 24 months after vaccination. The CDR3 nucleotides are TGTGCCAGCAGTTTCATCACTAGGGACAATGAGCAGTTCTTC. Translating gives CASSFITRDNEQFF.